Listed below are T cell receptor beta chains from one sample, sequenced in a study of blood T cell repertoires in COVID-19. This table comes from immunoSEQ multiplex PCR, and its TCRdb copy is limited to in-frame clones, with some not included. The table lists some 200,000 clones, more than 80% of them singletons. The sample consisted of peripheral blood. Receptors were obtained from a man aged 50 or older with acute or convalescent COVID-19. The conserved cysteine and the conserved F or W are not part of the CDR3 here.

v_call cdr3_aa
TRBV4-2 ASSQGSGAGVNEKLF
TRBV6-5 ASRPGTDNEKLF
TRBV18 ASSLRASNQPQH
TRBV10-2 ASRDRGSDNEQF
TRBV6-4 ASMGTVPSYNSPLH
TRBV10-3 ATGTGGPGGNQPQH
TRBV27 ASSFSGRNEKLF
TRBV5-4 ASSLDGTGVYGYT
TRBV7-2 ASTGQGLAGNEQF
TRBV6-2/TRBV6-3 ASSSRLAGAGGEQF
TRBV7-9 ASSFETYTEAF
TRBV2 ASSTGYDEQY
TRBV11-3 ASSLGRLAGASRGYNEQF
TRBV10-2 ASSESAGGIPETQY
TRBV5-1 ASSLGLAGYNEQF
TRBV9 ASTGGQPNSPLH
TRBV19 ASRRDRNQETQY
TRBV23-1 ASSQTPKGVLNEQF
TRBV7-2 ASSLSFSGGYEQY
TRBV3-1/TRBV3-2 ASSWAGTGIYEQY
TRBV28 ASGGQGPIYEQY
TRBV4-1 ASSQSTGNQPQH
TRBV4-3 ASSQGSGGAETQY
TRBV29-1 SVWALDYEQF
TRBV10-3 AIRGQGNSPLH
TRBV15 ATSRSPGELSTDTQY
TRBV27 ASSFGGHTGELF
TRBV5-1 ASSPEGDRDQPQH
TRBV5-4 ASSVTQGALSYT
TRBV28 ASSLGGFGSPLH
TRBV3-1/TRBV3-2 ASSHSGRQGVGIGKLF
TRBV24-1 ATSDSSGASYNEQF
TRBV13 ASSLVSGGAPPYEQF
TRBV19 ASSIGRAGNTIY
TRBV7-6 ASSAAGGPYNEQF
TRBV28 ASRAAGTVNSGNTIY
TRBV27 ASSNLAGGEDTQY
TRBV5-6 ASSSGPQGSYGYT
TRBV2 ASSEESASYNSPLH